This T cell receptor beta chain derives from a study of T cells of healthy individuals. In TCRdb, the 5' RACE reads were re-called with MiXCR into one record per CDR3 protein. Of fewer than 70,000 distinct CDR3 sequences in the sample, approximately 15% were seen once. This clonotype was seen repeatedly, ten times or more. The sequence came from a human donor in good health.

The CDR3 bases are TGTGCCTGGAGTGTAGCGGGAGTGACCATCACAGATACGCAGTATTTT. Translating it yields CAWSVAGVTITDTQYF. The gene calls are TRBV30 and TRBJ2-3, with TRBD2 identical over 8 bases. The length of the CDR3 is 16 residues. After removal of 0 bases from V and 2 bases from J, the junction contained 7 bases not matched to a gene. Germline CDR1 GTSNPN, CDR2 SVGIG (reference sequence).